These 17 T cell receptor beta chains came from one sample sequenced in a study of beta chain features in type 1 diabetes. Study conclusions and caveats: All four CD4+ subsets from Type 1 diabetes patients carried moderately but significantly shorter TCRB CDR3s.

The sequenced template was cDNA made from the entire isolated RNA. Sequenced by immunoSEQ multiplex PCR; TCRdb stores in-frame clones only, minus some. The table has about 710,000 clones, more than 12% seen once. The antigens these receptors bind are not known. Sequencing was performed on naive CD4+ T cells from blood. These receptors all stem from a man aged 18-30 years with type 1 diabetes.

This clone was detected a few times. In DNA form, the CDR3 reads TGTGCCAGCAGCCGTAGCGGGGCCGGGGGGGAGACCCAGTACTTC. Translating gives CASSRSGAGGETQYF. The V call is TRBV7-2, the J call TRBJ2-5, with TRBD2 matching 8 bases. Unmatched junction bases numbered 10, after V lost 5 bases and J lost 5 bases. This CDR3 contains 15 residues. Germline assignment: CDR1 SGHTA and CDR2 FQGNSA. The variable domain in full, with the rest retrieved from reference TRBV7-2 and TRBJ2-5, is GAGVSQSPSNKVTEKGKDVELRCDPISGHTALYWYRQSLGQGLEFLIYFQGNSAPDKSGLPSDRFSAERTGGSVSTLTIQRTQQEDSAVYLCASSRSGAGGETQYFGPGTRLLVL.

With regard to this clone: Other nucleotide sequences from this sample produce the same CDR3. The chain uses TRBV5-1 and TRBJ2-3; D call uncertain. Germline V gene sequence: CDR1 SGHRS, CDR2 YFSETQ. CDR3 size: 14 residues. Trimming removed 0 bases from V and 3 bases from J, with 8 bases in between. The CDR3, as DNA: TGCGCCAGCAGCTTGGTGGGTGTAACAGATACGCAGTATTTT. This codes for CASSLVGVTDTQYF.

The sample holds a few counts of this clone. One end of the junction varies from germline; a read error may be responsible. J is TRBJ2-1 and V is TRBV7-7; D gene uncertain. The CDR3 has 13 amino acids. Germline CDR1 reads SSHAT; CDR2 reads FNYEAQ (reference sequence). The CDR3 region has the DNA TGTGCTAGCAGCTTAGACTCGGTAAATGAGCAGTTCTTC. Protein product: CASSLDSVNEQFF.

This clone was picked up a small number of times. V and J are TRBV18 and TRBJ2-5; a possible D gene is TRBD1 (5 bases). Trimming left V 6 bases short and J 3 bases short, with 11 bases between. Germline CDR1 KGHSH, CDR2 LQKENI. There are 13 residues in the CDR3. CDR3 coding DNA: TGTGCCAGCTCTCTGGACATCGAAGAGACCCAGTACTTC. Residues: CASSLDIEETQYF.

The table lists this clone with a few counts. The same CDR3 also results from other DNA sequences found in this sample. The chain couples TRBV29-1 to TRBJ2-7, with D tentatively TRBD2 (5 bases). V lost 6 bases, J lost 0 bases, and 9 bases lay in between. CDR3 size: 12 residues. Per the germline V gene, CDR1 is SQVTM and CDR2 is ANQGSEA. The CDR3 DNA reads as TGCAGCGTGACCGGGGACTCCTACGAGCAGTACTTC. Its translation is CSVTGDSYEQYF.

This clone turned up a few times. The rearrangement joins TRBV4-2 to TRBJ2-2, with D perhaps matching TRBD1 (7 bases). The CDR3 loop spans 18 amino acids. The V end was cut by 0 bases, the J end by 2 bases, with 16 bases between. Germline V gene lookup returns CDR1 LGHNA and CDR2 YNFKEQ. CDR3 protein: CASSQDQWQGGNTGELFF. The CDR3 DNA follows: TGTGCCAGCAGCCAAGACCAATGGCAGGGGGGTAACACCGGGGAGCTGTTTTTT.

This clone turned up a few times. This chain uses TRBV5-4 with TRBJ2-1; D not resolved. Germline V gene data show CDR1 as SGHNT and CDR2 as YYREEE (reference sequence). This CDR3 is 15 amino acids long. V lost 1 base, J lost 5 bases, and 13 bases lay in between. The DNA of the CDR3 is TGTGCCAGCAGCTTGAGTCCCCACAGCAACAATGAGCAGTTCTTC. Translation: CASSLSPHSNNEQFF.

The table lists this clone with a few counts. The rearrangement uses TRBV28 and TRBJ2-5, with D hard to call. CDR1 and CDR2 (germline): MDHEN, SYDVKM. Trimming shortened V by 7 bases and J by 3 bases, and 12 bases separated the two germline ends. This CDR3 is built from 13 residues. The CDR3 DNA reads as TGTGCCAGCACCCTTGCAGCTGAAGAGACCCAGTACTTC. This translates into CASTLAAEETQYF.

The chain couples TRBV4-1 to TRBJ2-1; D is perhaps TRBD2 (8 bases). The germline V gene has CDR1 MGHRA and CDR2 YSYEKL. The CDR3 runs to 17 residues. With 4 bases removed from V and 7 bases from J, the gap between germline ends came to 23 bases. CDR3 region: CASSLGRGREDGNEQFF. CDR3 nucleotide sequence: TGCGCCAGCAGCCTAGGAAGGGGGCGGGAGGACGGGAATGAGCAGTTCTTC.

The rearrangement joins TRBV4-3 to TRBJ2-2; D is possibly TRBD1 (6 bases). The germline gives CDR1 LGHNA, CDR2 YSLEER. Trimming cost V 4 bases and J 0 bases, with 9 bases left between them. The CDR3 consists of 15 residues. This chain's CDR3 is CASSRGGTNTGELFF. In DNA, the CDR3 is TGCGCCAGCAGCCGAGGGGGTACGAACACCGGGGAGCTGTTTTTT.

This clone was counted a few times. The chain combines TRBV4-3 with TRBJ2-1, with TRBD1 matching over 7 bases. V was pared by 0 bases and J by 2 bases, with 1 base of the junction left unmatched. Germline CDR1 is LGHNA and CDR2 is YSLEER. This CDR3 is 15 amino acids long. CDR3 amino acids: CASSQEGGPYNEQFF. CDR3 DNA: TGCGCCAGCAGCCAAGAAGGGGGCCCCTACAATGAGCAGTTCTTC.

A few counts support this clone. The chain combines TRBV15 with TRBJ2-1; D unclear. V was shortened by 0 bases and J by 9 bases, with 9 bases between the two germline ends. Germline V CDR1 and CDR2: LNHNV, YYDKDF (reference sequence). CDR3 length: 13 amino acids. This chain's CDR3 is CATSREEKVEQFF. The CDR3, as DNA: TGTGCCACCAGCAGAGAAGAGAAGGTTGAGCAGTTCTTC. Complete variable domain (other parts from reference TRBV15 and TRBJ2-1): DAMVIQNPRYQVTQFGKPVTLSCSQTLNHNVMYWYQQKSSQAPKLLFHYYDKDFNNEADTPDNFQSRRPNTSFCFLDIRSPGLGDTAMYLCATSREEKVEQFFGPGTRLTVL.

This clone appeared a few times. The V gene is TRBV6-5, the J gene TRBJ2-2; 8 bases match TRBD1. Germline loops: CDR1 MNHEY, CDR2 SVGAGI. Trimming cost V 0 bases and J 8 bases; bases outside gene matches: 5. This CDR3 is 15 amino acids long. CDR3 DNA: TGTGCCAGCAGTTACTCTTCCAGGGGGCCAGGGGAGCTGTTTTTT. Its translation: CASSYSSRGPGELFF.

In nucleotides, the CDR3 is TGTGCCACTAAGACCGGGACAGGGGGCACGAGGCAGTACTTC. Translated: CATKTGTGGTRQYF. The chain links TRBV15 to TRBJ2-7; 12 bases fit TRBD1. In germline, CDR1 is LNHNV, CDR2 YYDKDF (reference sequence). The V and J ends lost 9 bases and 9 bases, in that order; junction bases with no gene match: 12. The CDR3 is 14 residues long. The full variable domain, in which reference TRBV15 and TRBJ2-7 provide the parts outside the CDR3, is DAMVIQNPRYQVTQFGKPVTLSCSQTLNHNVMYWYQQKSSQAPKLLFHYYDKDFNNEADTPDNFQSRRPNTSFCFLDIRSPGLGDTAMYLCATKTGTGGTRQYFGPGTRLTVT.

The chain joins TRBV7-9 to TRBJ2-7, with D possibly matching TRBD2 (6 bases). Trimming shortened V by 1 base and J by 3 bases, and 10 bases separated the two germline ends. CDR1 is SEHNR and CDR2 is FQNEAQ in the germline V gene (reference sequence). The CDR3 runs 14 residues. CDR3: CASSLEGGFYEQYF. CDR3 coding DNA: TGTGCCAGCAGCTTAGAGGGAGGATTCTACGAGCAGTACTTC.

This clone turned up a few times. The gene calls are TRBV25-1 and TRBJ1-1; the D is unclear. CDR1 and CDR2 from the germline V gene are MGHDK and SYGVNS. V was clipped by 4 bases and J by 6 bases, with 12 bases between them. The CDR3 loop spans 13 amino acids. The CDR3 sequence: CASSGFEVAEAFF. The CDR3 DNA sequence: TGTGCCAGCAGTGGATTCGAGGTGGCTGAAGCTTTCTTT.

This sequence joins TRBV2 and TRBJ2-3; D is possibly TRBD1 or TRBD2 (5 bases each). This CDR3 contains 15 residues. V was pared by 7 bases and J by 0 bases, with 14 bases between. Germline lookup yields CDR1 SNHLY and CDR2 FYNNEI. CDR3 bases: TGTGCCAGCACCATGCCAGGGACCAGCACAGATACGCAGTATTTT. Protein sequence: CASTMPGTSTDTQYF.